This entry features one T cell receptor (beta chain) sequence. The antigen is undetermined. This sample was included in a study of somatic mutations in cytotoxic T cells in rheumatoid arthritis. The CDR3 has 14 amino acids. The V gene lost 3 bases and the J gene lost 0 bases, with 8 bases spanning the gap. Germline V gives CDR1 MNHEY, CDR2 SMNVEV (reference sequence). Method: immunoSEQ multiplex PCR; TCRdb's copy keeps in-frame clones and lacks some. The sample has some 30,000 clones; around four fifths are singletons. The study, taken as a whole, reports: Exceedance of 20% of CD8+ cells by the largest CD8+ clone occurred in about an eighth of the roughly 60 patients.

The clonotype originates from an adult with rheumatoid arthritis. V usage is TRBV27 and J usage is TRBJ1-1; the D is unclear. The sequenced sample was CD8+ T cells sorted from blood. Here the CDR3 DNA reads TGTGCCAGCAGTTTCGGCGGGTTGAACACTGAAGCTTTCTTT. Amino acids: CASSFGGLNTEAFF.